The 25 T cell receptor beta chains below come from one sample, sequenced in a study of cytomegalovirus exposure and HLA in healthy donors. Primers included in the PCR were 60 Vbeta and 13 Jbeta primers. Generated by immunoSEQ multiplex PCR, the TCRdb table keeps only in-frame clones and is missing some. This sample's table reports 200,000 or so clones. The specimen sequenced was PBMCs. All receptors derive from a boy aged 5-17 years in good health and CMV-seronegative.

CDR3: CASSGGGYEQYF. For the CDR3, the DNA is TGCGCCAGCAGCGGGGGGGGATACGAGCAGTACTTC. The rearrangement links TRBV5-1 to TRBJ2-7, with 7 bases aligning to TRBD2. The CDR3 runs to 12 residues. The J segment lost 4 bases and the V segment lost 4 bases, leaving 2 bases of the junction unmatched. CDR1 and CDR2 from the germline V gene are SGHRS and YFSETQ. Using reference TRBV5-1 and TRBJ2-7 for the parts outside the CDR3, the full variable domain is KAGVTQTPRYLIKTRGQQVTLSCSPISGHRSVSWYQQTPGQGLQFLFEYFSETQRNKGNFPGRFSGRQFSNSRSEMNVSTLELGDSALYLCASSGGGYEQYFGPGTRLTVT.

The chain joins TRBV7-9 to TRBJ2-3, with TRBD2 identical over 7 bases. The V gene's germline CDR1 is SEHNR and CDR2 FQNEAQ (reference sequence). The CDR3 consists of 15 residues. V shed 3 bases and J 4 bases; nucleotides not matched to a gene: 7. CDR3 in amino acids: CASSFGQRGADTQYF. CDR3 nucleotide sequence: TGTGCCAGCAGCTTTGGCCAGCGGGGAGCAGATACGCAGTATTTT.

V is TRBV28 and J is TRBJ2-7; 7 positions agree with TRBD1. V was clipped by 6 bases and J by 1 base; unmatched bases: 9. This CDR3 has 15 residues. The germline gives CDR1 MDHEN, CDR2 SYDVKM. The CDR3 spells CASRLGGIRSYEQYF. Written as DNA, the CDR3 is TGTGCCAGCAGATTAGGGGGCATTAGGTCCTACGAGCAGTACTTC.

The rearrangement joins TRBV23-1 to TRBJ1-5; 9 bases line up with TRBD1. TRBV23-1 has ORF status, its function being uncertain. V shed 2 bases, J shed 7 bases, and the junction held 9 bases outside the gene matches. The CDR3 is made up of 16 amino acids. CDR3 residues: CASSQEGGQGRQPQHF. CDR3 nucleotides: TGCGCCAGCAGTCAAGAGGGCGGACAGGGGAGGCAGCCCCAGCATTTT.

The chain is built from TRBV11-2 and TRBJ1-1; D not certain. V dropped 0 bases and J dropped 5 bases, with 10 bases sitting between them. CDR3 length equals 14 residues. Germline V gene sequence: CDR1 SGHAT, CDR2 FQNNGV. CDR3 nucleotides: TGTGCCAGCAGCTTAGAAACCAGAGGGACTGAAGCTTTCTTT. This encodes CASSLETRGTEAFF.

This rearrangement joins TRBV29-1 to TRBJ2-4; D might be TRBD1 (6 bases). Trimming took off 4 bases at V and 4 bases at J, with 14 bases between the two ends. In germline, CDR1 is SQVTM, CDR2 ANQGSEA. The CDR3 sequence is 14 residues long. CDR3 protein: CSVGTSRGKNIQYF. The DNA for the CDR3 is TGCAGCGTTGGGACGTCCAGGGGAAAAAACATTCAGTACTTC.

The V gene is TRBV5-4, the J gene TRBJ1-1; TRBD1 matches at 8 bases. Trimming removed 4 bases from V and 4 bases from J; junction bases left unmatched: 6. This CDR3 contains 14 residues. Germline V gives CDR1 SGHNT, CDR2 YYREEE (reference sequence). The CDR3 region has the DNA TGTGCCAGCAGCCCCCAGGGGGCCAGCACTGAAGCTTTCTTT. This encodes CASSPQGASTEAFF.

The chain couples TRBV19 to TRBJ2-1; weak D call: TRBD1 (5 bases). V lost 5 bases and J 4 bases, leaving 9 bases between the germline ends. Germline CDR1 LNHDA, CDR2 SQIVND (reference sequence). This CDR3 has 13 amino acids. CDR3 DNA sequence: TGTGCCAGTAGTTTTCAGGGATACAATGAGCAGTTCTTC. This gives the protein CASSFQGYNEQFF.

V is TRBV18 and J is TRBJ1-2; 7 bases match TRBD1. The CDR3 runs 13 residues. Germline values: CDR1 KGHSH, CDR2 LQKENI. V shed 6 bases, J shed 5 bases, and the junction held 6 bases outside the gene matches. CDR3 in amino acids: CASSRDRVYGYTF. DNA of the CDR3: TGTGCCAGCTCCCGTGACAGGGTATATGGCTACACCTTC.

The chain links TRBV19 to TRBJ2-3, with D perhaps TRBD1 (6 bases). CDR3 length equals 15 residues. Germline CDR1 LNHDA, CDR2 SQIVND (reference sequence). The V gene lost 5 bases and the J gene lost 2 bases, with 14 bases spanning the gap. CDR3 amino acids: CASSPLTGVTDTQYF. The CDR3 DNA sequence: TGTGCCAGTAGTCCCTTGACAGGAGTCACAGATACGCAGTATTTT.

The chain combines TRBV27 with TRBJ2-1, with 8 positions matching TRBD1. V lost 8 bases and J lost 6; bases outside the gene matches: 18. The germline CDR1 and CDR2 sequences are MNHEY and SMNVEV (reference sequence). The CDR3 runs 17 residues. CDR3 loop: CASADRVLSPLSNEQFF. Here the CDR3 DNA reads TGTGCCAGCGCGGACAGGGTCCTTTCCCCTTTATCCAATGAGCAGTTCTTC.

V is TRBV5-1 and J is TRBJ2-5; 7 nucleotides line up with TRBD1. Losses at the gene ends were 4 bases for V and 7 bases for J; bases not matched to a gene: 10. The CDR3 loop spans 14 amino acids. Germline CDR1 reads SGHRS; CDR2 reads YFSETQ. The CDR3 bases are TGCGCCAGCAGCGATGGTCAGGGGGTATGGACCCAGTACTTC. This sequence encodes CASSDGQGVWTQYF.

The rearrangement links TRBV6-5 to TRBJ2-1; weak D call: TRBD1 (6 bases). The CDR3 has 13 residues. Germline V gene sequence: CDR1 MNHEY, CDR2 SVGAGI. The V end lost 2 bases, the J end lost 13 bases, and 15 bases lay between the germline ends. The DNA of the CDR3 is TGTGCCAGCAGTTACGCAGACAGGCGTGAACAGTTCTTC. Translating gives CASSYADRREQFF.

This chain joins TRBV9 and TRBJ1-5; D may be TRBD1 (5 bases). Trimming left V 2 bases short and J 6 bases short, with 9 bases between. Germline loops: CDR1 SGDLS, CDR2 YYNGEE. The CDR3 covers 13 residues. This CDR3 reads CASSVQGGQPQHF. In DNA, the CDR3 is TGTGCCAGCAGCGTCCAGGGAGGTCAGCCCCAGCATTTT.

The chain is built from TRBV6-5 and TRBJ2-2; D is perhaps TRBD1 (5 bases). The V end was cut by 7 bases, the J end by 3 bases, with 15 bases between. The CDR3 sequence is 15 residues long. From germline, CDR1 is MNHEY and CDR2 SVGAGI. In DNA, the CDR3 is TGTGCCAGCACTCAGACAGTTACCGACACCGGGGAGCTGTTTTTT. This gives the protein CASTQTVTDTGELFF.

This chain uses TRBV20-1 with TRBJ1-2, with 7 nucleotides matching TRBD1. With V trimmed by 7 bases and J by 5 bases, 4 bases remained unmatched. This CDR3 spans 11 amino acids. Germline-derived CDR1 and CDR2 are DFQATT and SNEGSKA (reference sequence). CDR3 bases: TGCAGTGGACAGGGACCTTATGGCTACACCTTC. Residues: CSGQGPYGYTF.

The chain has TRBV28 and TRBJ2-7; D is undetermined. Germline V gene data show CDR1 as MDHEN and CDR2 as SYDVKM. The CDR3 runs 13 residues. Trimming pared 4 bases from V and 4 bases from J, leaving 11 bases between. CDR3 sequence reads: CASSSSPLYEQYF. In DNA form, the CDR3 reads TGTGCCAGCAGTTCCTCTCCCCTATACGAGCAGTACTTC.

This rearrangement joins TRBV29-1 to TRBJ2-7, with 8 positions matching TRBD1. The CDR3 totals 12 residues. V lost 3 bases and J lost 4; bases outside the gene matches: 2. Germline lookup yields CDR1 SQVTM and CDR2 ANQGSEA. The CDR3 protein is CSVDGTGYEQYF. CDR3 bases: TGCAGCGTTGATGGGACAGGTTACGAGCAGTACTTC.

J is TRBJ1-4 and V is TRBV5-1; 7 bases align to TRBD1. V dropped 4 bases and J dropped 3; count of bases not matched to a gene: 15. This CDR3 has 18 amino acids. CDR1 and CDR2 (germline): SGHRS, YFSETQ. CDR3: CASSPRQGGPGPNEKLFF. The CDR3 nucleotides read TGCGCCAGCAGCCCCCGACAGGGAGGACCTGGGCCTAATGAAAAACTGTTTTTT.

With respect to this clone: The same CDR3 can be traced to other DNA sequences in this sample. The chain uses TRBV19 and TRBJ1-2; D uncertain. The CDR3 extends over 12 amino acids. Trimming cost V 7 bases and J 6 bases, with 12 bases left between them. Germline assignment: CDR1 LNHDA and CDR2 SQIVND (reference sequence). The CDR3, as DNA: TGTGCCAGTACGGCGGGGATCCATGGCTACACCTTC. Its protein is CASTAGIHGYTF.

The chain recombines TRBV6-6 with TRBJ2-3; the D gene is possibly TRBD2 (7 bases). This CDR3 region has 13 residues. V was clipped by 5 bases and J by 3 bases, with 9 bases between them. The V gene's germline CDR1 is MNHNY and CDR2 SVGAGI (reference sequence). The CDR3 DNA is TGTGCCAGCAGTGGGGGGGCGACAGATACGCAGTATTTT. Encoded protein: CASSGGATDTQYF.

The V call is TRBV5-1, the J call TRBJ1-3; weak D call: TRBD1 (5 bases). The CDR3 length is 14 residues. CDR1 is SGHRS and CDR2 is YFSETQ in the germline V gene. V lost 4 bases, J lost 2 bases, and 10 bases lay in between. The CDR3 is CASSEAGTGNTIYF. The CDR3 bases are TGCGCCAGCAGCGAAGCAGGGACTGGAAACACCATATATTTT.

The CDR3 DNA reads TGTGCCAGCAGTTACTCCGGGGGTCTCCACGAGCAGTACTTC. Protein: CASSYSGGLHEQYF. This rearrangement joins TRBV6-5 to TRBJ2-7, with D possibly TRBD2 on 6 matching bases. The CDR3 is made up of 14 amino acids. V was clipped by 0 bases and J by 5 bases, with 11 bases between them. Looked up from germline, CDR1 is MNHEY and CDR2 is SVGAGI.

This sequence joins TRBV7-2 and TRBJ1-5, with D perhaps matching TRBD1 (6 bases). Trimming took 4 bases from V and 4 from J, leaving 14 bases between them. The CDR3 loop spans 15 amino acids. Germline loops: CDR1 SGHTA, CDR2 FQGNSA. The DNA for the CDR3 is TGTGCCAGCAGCTCCCGACTACAGGGAAATCAGCCCCAGCATTTT. Its protein product is CASSSRLQGNQPQHF.

The chain has TRBV2 and TRBJ2-7; possible D gene TRBD2, 5 bases. The CDR3 is made up of 15 amino acids. Trimming shortened V by 4 bases and J by 0 bases, and 13 bases separated the two germline ends. CDR1 is SNHLY and CDR2 is FYNNEI in the germline V gene. Here the CDR3 DNA reads TGTGCCAGCAGTGGTGTAGCGCGACGCTCCTACGAGCAGTACTTC. It specifies CASSGVARRSYEQYF.